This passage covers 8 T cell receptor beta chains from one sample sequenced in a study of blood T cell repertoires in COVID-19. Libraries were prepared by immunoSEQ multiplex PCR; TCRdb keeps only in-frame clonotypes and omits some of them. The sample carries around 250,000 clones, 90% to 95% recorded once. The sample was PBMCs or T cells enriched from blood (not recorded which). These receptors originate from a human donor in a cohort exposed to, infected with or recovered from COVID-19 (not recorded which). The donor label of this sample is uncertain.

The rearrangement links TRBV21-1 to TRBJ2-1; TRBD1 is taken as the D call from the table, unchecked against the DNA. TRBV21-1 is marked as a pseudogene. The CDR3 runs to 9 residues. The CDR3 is CASSGTRFF. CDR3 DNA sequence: TGTGCCAGCAGCGGGACACGGTTCTTC.

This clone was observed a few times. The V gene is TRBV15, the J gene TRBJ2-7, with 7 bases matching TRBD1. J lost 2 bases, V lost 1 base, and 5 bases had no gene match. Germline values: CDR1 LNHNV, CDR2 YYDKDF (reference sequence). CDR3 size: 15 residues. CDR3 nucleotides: TGTGCCACCAGCAGAGGCCGGGACAGTACCTACGAGCAGTACTTC. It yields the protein CATSRGRDSTYEQYF.

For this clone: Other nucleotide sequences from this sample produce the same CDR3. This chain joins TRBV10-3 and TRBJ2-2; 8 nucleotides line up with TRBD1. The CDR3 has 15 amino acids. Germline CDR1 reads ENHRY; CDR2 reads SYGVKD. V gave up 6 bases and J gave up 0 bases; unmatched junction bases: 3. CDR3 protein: CAISGQGPNTGELFF. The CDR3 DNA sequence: TGTGCCATCAGCGGACAGGGACCGAACACCGGGGAGCTGTTTTTT.

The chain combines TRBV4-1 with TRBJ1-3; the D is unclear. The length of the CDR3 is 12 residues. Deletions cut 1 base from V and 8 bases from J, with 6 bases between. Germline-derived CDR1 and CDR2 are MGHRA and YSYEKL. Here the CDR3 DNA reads TGCGCCAGCAGCCAAGTTTTAGACACCATATATTTT. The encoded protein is CASSQVLDTIYF.

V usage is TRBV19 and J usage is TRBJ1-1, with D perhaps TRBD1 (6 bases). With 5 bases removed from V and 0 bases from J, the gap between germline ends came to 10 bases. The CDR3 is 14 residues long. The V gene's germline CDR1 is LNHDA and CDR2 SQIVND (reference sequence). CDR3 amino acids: CASSQQGMNTEAFF. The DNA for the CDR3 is TGTGCCAGTAGTCAACAGGGCATGAACACTGAAGCTTTCTTT.

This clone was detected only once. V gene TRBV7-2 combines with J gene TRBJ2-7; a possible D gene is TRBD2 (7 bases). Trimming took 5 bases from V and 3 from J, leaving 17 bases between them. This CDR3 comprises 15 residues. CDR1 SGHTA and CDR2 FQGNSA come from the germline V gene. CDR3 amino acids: CASSTGVGGGYEQYF. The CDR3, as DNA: TGTGCCAGCAGCACCGGGGTGGGAGGGGGCTACGAGCAGTACTTC.

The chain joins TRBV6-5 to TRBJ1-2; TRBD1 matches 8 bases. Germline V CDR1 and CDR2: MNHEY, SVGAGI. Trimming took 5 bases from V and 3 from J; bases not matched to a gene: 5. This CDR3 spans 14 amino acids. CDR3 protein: CASSITGGDYGYTF. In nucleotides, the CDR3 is TGTGCCAGCAGTATAACAGGGGGAGACTATGGCTACACCTTC.

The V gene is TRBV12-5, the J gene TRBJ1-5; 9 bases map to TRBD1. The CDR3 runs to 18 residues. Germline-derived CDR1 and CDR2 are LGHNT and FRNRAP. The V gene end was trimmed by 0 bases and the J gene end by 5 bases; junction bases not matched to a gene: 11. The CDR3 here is CASGLVGTGINVDQPQHF. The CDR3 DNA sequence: TGTGCTAGTGGTTTGGTGGGGACAGGGATTAATGTCGATCAGCCCCAGCATTTT.